The 32 T cell receptor beta chains listed next were all sequenced from one sample in a study of neurological immune-mediated disorders. TCRdb ran MiXCR on the 5' RACE reads and lists one entry per CDR3 protein. The sample records some 30,000 distinct CDR3 sequences, under 25% being singletons. Sequencing was carried out using CD4+ T cells from blood. Receptors were obtained from a man aged 45-65 years with HTLV-1-associated myelopathy (HAM/TSP).

This clonotype has ten or more counts. J is TRBJ2-2 and V is TRBV10-3; 13 nucleotides agree with TRBD2. The V segment lost 6 bases and the J segment 7 bases; nucleotides outside the gene matches: 11. The germline CDR1 and CDR2 sequences are ENHRY and SYGVKD. The CDR3 is 17 residues long. For the CDR3, the DNA is TGTGCCATCAGAAGTTCACTAGCGGGAGGGCCGATCGGGGAGCTGTTTTTT. Its protein is CAIRSSLAGGPIGELFF.

The chain is built from TRBV5-1 and TRBJ2-7; 7 bases line up with TRBD1. The CDR3 length is 15 residues. CDR1 is SGHRS, CDR2 YFSETQ, per germline. V shed 4 bases and J 5 bases; nucleotides not matched to a gene: 12. CDR3 region: CASSKGQPAVDEQYF. CDR3 bases: TGCGCCAGCAGCAAGGGACAGCCCGCCGTTGACGAGCAGTACTTC.

This clonotype was seen at least ten times. The chain employs TRBV7-6 and TRBJ1-4, with D perhaps matching TRBD1 (5 bases). The V and J ends lost 5 bases and 5 bases respectively, with 12 bases between them. The CDR3 totals 14 residues. CDR1 and CDR2 from the germline V gene are SGHVS and FNYEAQ. In DNA, the CDR3 is TGTGCCAGCAGCGTCCGGGACGCCAATGAAAAACTGTTTTTT. Protein product: CASSVRDANEKLFF. Based on the CDR3 plus reference TRBV7-6 and TRBJ1-4, the full variable domain is GAGVSQSPRYKVTKRGQDVALRCDPISGHVSLYWYRQALGQGPEFLTYFNYEAQQDKSGLPNDRFSAERPEGSISTLTIQRTEQRDSAMYRCASSVRDANEKLFFGSGTQLSVL.

This clonotype was seen ten or more times. One end of the junction does not line up with germline, which may come from a read error. The V call is TRBV11-2, the J call TRBJ2-1; tentative D call: TRBD2 (6 bases). Germline CDR1 is SGHAT and CDR2 is FQNNGV. This CDR3 contains 11 residues. The CDR3 loop reads CASRDYKEQFF. CDR3 in DNA: TGTGCCAGCAGGGACTACAAGGAGCAGTTCTTC.

This clonotype was counted many times. V and J are TRBV15 and TRBJ2-1; 7 bases agree with TRBD2. Germline V gene data show CDR1 as LNHNV and CDR2 as YYDKDF (reference sequence). The CDR3 length is 17 residues. V shed 0 bases and J 12 bases; nucleotides not matched to a gene: 17. The CDR3 bases are TGTGCCACCAGCAGAGATCGATTGGCGGGGGTTTATTACGGGCAGTTCTTC. It codes for CATSRDRLAGVYYGQFF.

This clonotype appeared many times. The chain is built from TRBV20-1 and TRBJ2-7; a weak D match, TRBD2 (6 bases). V lost 1 base to trimming and J lost 2 bases, with 18 bases between them. The CDR3 has 16 residues. Germline CDR1 reads DFQATT; CDR2 reads SNEGSKA (reference sequence). CDR3 DNA: TGCAGTGCTAGAGGGACTGGCGGGGCCGCCCCCTACGAGCAGTACTTC. Translating it yields CSARGTGGAAPYEQYF.

Ten or more counts support this clonotype. The chain combines TRBV9 with TRBJ2-1; D is unresolved. Germline CDR1 is SGDLS and CDR2 is YYNGEE. The CDR3 consists of 15 residues. Trimming took 3 bases from V and 5 from J, leaving 15 bases between them. This CDR3 reads CASSGRQGLNNEQFF. For the CDR3, the DNA is TGTGCCAGCAGCGGACGACAAGGGTTAAACAATGAGCAGTTCTTC.

This clonotype came up many times. The V call is TRBV3-1, the J call TRBJ1-5; D is undetermined. V lost 1 base and J 6 bases, leaving 10 bases between the germline ends. This CDR3 comprises 14 residues. Looked up from germline, CDR1 is LGHDT and CDR2 is YNNKEL (reference sequence). The DNA of the CDR3 is TGTGCCAGCAGCCAAGGGGTGATAAGTCAGCCCCAGCATTTT. As protein: CASSQGVISQPQHF.

Comment on this clonotype: The junction shows a germline mismatch at one end, possibly a read error. The J gene is TRBJ1-5, the V gene TRBV29-1, with D unclear. The CDR3 contains 13 residues. From germline, CDR1 is SQVTM and CDR2 ANQGSEA. The CDR3 loop is CSAEVGVGQPHHF. CDR3 in DNA: TGCAGCGCCGAGGTGGGCGTGGGTCAGCCCCATCATTTT.

This clonotype was found many times. V and J are TRBV20-1 and TRBJ2-7; 10 bases fit TRBD1. Germline V gene lookup returns CDR1 DFQATT and CDR2 SNEGSKA (reference sequence). The J segment lost 2 bases and the V segment lost 3 bases, leaving 4 bases of the junction unmatched. The CDR3 spans 14 residues. The CDR3, as DNA: TGCAGTGCTAGTTGGGGACAGGGGACCTACGAGCAGTACTTC. It is translated as CSASWGQGTYEQYF.

The chain links TRBV6-5 to TRBJ2-1; D is perhaps TRBD2 (6 bases). This CDR3 spans 14 amino acids. Trimming shortened V by 5 bases and J by 6 bases, and 14 bases separated the two germline ends. Germline CDR1 reads MNHEY; CDR2 reads SVGAGI. The CDR3 bases are TGTGCCAGCAGTCCCTTTGGGGGGAGCAATGAGCAGTTCTTC. It codes for CASSPFGGSNEQFF.

This clonotype was picked up many times. The V call is TRBV7-8, the J call TRBJ1-1; TRBD1 is a possible D gene (6 bases). The CDR3 covers 16 residues. The germline gives CDR1 SGHVS, CDR2 FQNEAQ. V lost 2 bases and J lost 0, with 13 bases in between. DNA of the CDR3: TGTGCCAGCAGCTTAAAGAGGGGGAGGCTGAACACTGAAGCTTTCTTT. As protein: CASSLKRGRLNTEAFF.

This clonotype was seen ten or more times. The CDR3 sequence is CASSLTDSLNTEAFF. CDR3 in DNA: TGTGCCAGCAGCCTTACCGACAGCCTGAACACTGAAGCTTTCTTT. This chain connects TRBV11-2 to TRBJ1-1; maybe TRBD1 (5 bases). The V end lost 5 bases, the J end lost 0 bases, and 13 bases lay between the germline ends. The CDR3 is made up of 15 amino acids. Per the germline V gene, CDR1 is SGHAT and CDR2 is FQNNGV. Together with reference TRBV11-2 and TRBJ1-1, the CDR3 gives the full variable domain: EAGVAQSPRYKIIEKRQSVAFWCNPISGHATLYWYQQILGQGPKLLIQFQNNGVVDDSQLPKDRFSAERLKGVDSTLKIQPAKLEDSAVYLCASSLTDSLNTEAFFGQGTRLTVV.

This clonotype was detected ten times or more. The V gene is TRBV20-1, the J gene TRBJ2-7; 14 bases fit TRBD2. The V gene end was trimmed by 6 bases and the J gene end by 0 bases; junction bases not matched to a gene: 7. This CDR3 is built from 16 residues. Germline V gives CDR1 DFQATT, CDR2 SNEGSKA (reference sequence). CDR3 in amino acids: CSAIGTSGRSSYEQYF. The CDR3 coding sequence is TGCAGTGCCATAGGGACTAGCGGGAGAAGCTCCTACGAGCAGTACTTC.

On this clonotype: This may be a read error, as it is one base from a much larger clone. This rearrangement joins TRBV27 to TRBJ2-1; D is perhaps TRBD2 (7 bases). V dropped 9 bases and J dropped 5 bases, with 20 bases sitting between them. Looked up from germline, CDR1 is MNHEY and CDR2 is SMNVEV (reference sequence). The CDR3 has 15 residues. This CDR3 reads CARGDYGGGNNEQFF. As DNA, the CDR3 is TGTGCCAGAGGGGATTATGGCGGGGGCAACAATGAGCAGTTCTTC.

This clonotype appeared a few times. V and J are TRBV7-2 and TRBJ2-7, with a weak D call TRBD1 (6 bases). V was shortened by 4 bases and J by 4 bases, with 14 bases between the two germline ends. The CDR3 covers 14 residues. Germline lookup yields CDR1 SGHTA and CDR2 FQGNSA. The CDR3 here is CASSSQTGSYEQYF. In DNA, the CDR3 is TGTGCCAGCAGCTCCCAGACAGGCAGTTACGAGCAGTACTTC.

This clonotype has ten or more counts. This chain links TRBV5-5 with TRBJ1-5, with 10 bases identical to TRBD1. The CDR3 runs to 16 residues. The V and J ends lost 0 bases and 6 bases, in that order; junction bases with no gene match: 6. Germline V gives CDR1 SGHKS, CDR2 YYEKEE (reference sequence). DNA of the CDR3: TGTGCCAGCAGCTTGGGACAGGGGGCAGGGGGTCAGCCCCAGCATTTT. Translated, it gives CASSLGQGAGGQPQHF.

This clonotype is deemed medium-sized. This chain links TRBV20-1 with TRBJ2-4, with 9 bases lining up with TRBD2. The CDR3 is made up of 17 amino acids. The ends lost 5 bases at V and 1 base at J; junction bases unmatched: 12. CDR1 and CDR2 (germline): DFQATT, SNEGSKA (reference sequence). CDR3 coding DNA: TGCAGTGCTCGGATGCTAGCGGGGATGGTTGCCAAAAACATTCAGTACTTC. Its translation: CSARMLAGMVAKNIQYF.

This clonotype was seen just once. The V and J genes are TRBV5-1 and TRBJ1-2; D may be TRBD1 (6 bases). The CDR3 is 14 amino acids. Germline V gene lookup returns CDR1 SGHRS and CDR2 YFSETQ. The germline V and J ends were trimmed by 6 bases and 3 bases, with 15 bases remaining between them. The CDR3 coding sequence is TGCGCCAGCATCCTCTGGGGGCGAGACTATGGCTACACCTTC. This translates into CASILWGRDYGYTF.

The J gene is TRBJ2-5, the V gene TRBV19; the D gene is possibly TRBD2 (7 bases). V lost 6 bases and J 5 bases, leaving 16 bases between the germline ends. CDR3 length: 14 residues. CDR1 is LNHDA, CDR2 SQIVND, per germline (reference sequence). CDR3 in amino acids: CASRATGGPETQYF. CDR3 nucleotides: TGTGCCAGTAGAGCGACGGGGGGCCCCGAGACCCAGTACTTC.

Ten or more counts support this clonotype. DNA for the CDR3: TGTGCCAGCAGTAGAAACAGGGCTGGAAACACCATATATTTT. As protein: CASSRNRAGNTIYF. The chain joins TRBV27 to TRBJ1-3; possible D gene TRBD1, 6 bases. In germline, CDR1 is MNHEY, CDR2 SMNVEV (reference sequence). Trimming pared 5 bases from V and 2 bases from J, leaving 10 bases between. The CDR3 loop spans 14 amino acids.

This clonotype was counted at least ten times. V usage is TRBV5-1 and J usage is TRBJ1-1, with a possible D match to TRBD1 (5 bases). Germline CDR1 and CDR2: SGHRS and YFSETQ. Trimming took 0 bases from V and 1 from J, leaving 10 bases between them. The CDR3 length is 15 residues. CDR3 sequence: CASSLAGHRNTEAFF. The CDR3 DNA sequence: TGCGCCAGCAGCTTGGCCGGACATAGGAACACTGAAGCTTTCTTT.

This clonotype was recorded many times. The chain has TRBV5-1 and TRBJ2-5; TRBD1 is a possible D gene (5 bases). V was trimmed by 7 bases and J by 1 base, leaving 11 bases between them. Germline V lookup: CDR1 SGHRS, CDR2 YFSETQ. The CDR3 totals 13 residues. This CDR3 is CASGRQPQETQYF. The CDR3 nucleotides read TGCGCCAGCGGCCGACAGCCCCAAGAGACCCAGTACTTC.

This clonotype showed up many times. The rearrangement uses TRBV10-3 and TRBJ2-7; TRBD1 is a possible D gene (6 bases). V was cut by 0 bases and J by 2 bases, with 11 bases left in between. The CDR3 loop spans 15 amino acids. From germline, CDR1 is ENHRY and CDR2 SYGVKD. The CDR3 nucleotides read TGTGCCATCAGTGAGTCGGGGACACCCACCTACGAGCAGTACTTC. Protein: CAISESGTPTYEQYF.

This clonotype was found many times. The V call is TRBV10-3, the J call TRBJ2-7; D possibly corresponds to TRBD1 (6 bases). Looked up from germline, CDR1 is ENHRY and CDR2 is SYGVKD. The CDR3 is made up of 14 amino acids. V was trimmed by 2 bases and J by 6 bases, leaving 14 bases between them. The CDR3 nucleotides read TGTGCCATCAGTGAGAGACAGGACCAAAGCGAGCAGTACTTC. Protein product: CAISERQDQSEQYF.

This clonotype has a count of ten or more. The chain carries TRBV5-1 and TRBJ2-3; D gene ambiguous. The germline V gene encodes CDR1 SGHRS and CDR2 YFSETQ. CDR3 size: 12 residues. With 1 base removed from V and 5 bases from J, the gap between germline ends came to 5 bases. DNA of the CDR3: TGCGCCAGCAGCTTGCTTGGAGATACGCAGTATTTT. It codes for CASSLLGDTQYF.

This clonotype was counted at least ten times. The CDR3 is CAISEELQVQAQYF. The CDR3 DNA reads TGTGCCATCAGTGAGGAGCTCCAGGTCCAGGCGCAGTACTTC. The chain uses TRBV10-3 and TRBJ2-7; no definite D call. The CDR3 has 14 amino acids. Trimming cost V 2 bases and J 9 bases, with 17 bases left between them. Germline-derived CDR1 and CDR2 are ENHRY and SYGVKD.

This clonotype came up many times. J is TRBJ2-2 and V is TRBV7-2; D possibly matches TRBD1 or TRBD2 (5 bases each). The ends were cut back, 5 bases at V and 13 bases at J, with 14 bases in the middle. The CDR3 extends over 12 amino acids. Germline CDR1 SGHTA, CDR2 FQGNSA. CDR3 nucleotide sequence: TGTGCCAGCAGCCGGGGCGCCGATGTGCTGTTTTTT. It is translated as CASSRGADVLFF.

The chain employs TRBV18 and TRBJ1-3; weak D call: TRBD1 (5 bases). This CDR3 has 14 residues. Germline V gene sequence: CDR1 KGHSH, CDR2 LQKENI. Trimming removed 3 bases at V and 4 bases at J, with 10 bases between. Here the CDR3 reads CASSPPGNGNTIYF. The CDR3, as DNA: TGTGCCAGCTCACCCCCAGGGAACGGAAACACCATATATTTT.

This clonotype has at least ten counts. This chain joins TRBV9 and TRBJ2-5; 11 bases align to TRBD2. Germline assignment: CDR1 SGDLS and CDR2 YYNGEE. J was trimmed by 2 bases and V by 3 bases; bases with no gene match: 6. The CDR3 is made up of 16 amino acids. The CDR3 sequence is CASSARLAGPQETQYF. The CDR3 bases are TGTGCCAGCAGCGCGAGACTAGCGGGGCCACAAGAGACCCAGTACTTC.

This clonotype appeared many times. The J gene is TRBJ1-2, the V gene TRBV4-2; D ambiguous. Germline V gives CDR1 LGHNA, CDR2 YNFKEQ. The CDR3 spans 13 residues. The V and J ends lost 0 bases and 7 bases respectively, with 9 bases between them. In nucleotides, the CDR3 is TGTGCCAGCAGCCAAGATCAGGCGGGTGGCTACACCTTC. It yields the protein CASSQDQAGGYTF.

This clonotype showed up just a few times. V and J are TRBV5-1 and TRBJ2-7; D possibly corresponds to TRBD1 (6 bases). Between the trimmed V and J ends, which lost 4 bases and 5 bases, there was a span of 10 bases. Germline V gene sequence: CDR1 SGHRS, CDR2 YFSETQ. The CDR3 loop spans 12 amino acids. The CDR3 bases are TGCGCCAGCAGCGGGGACATCCACGAGCAGTACTTC. Translated, it gives CASSGDIHEQYF.